What follows is one T cell receptor (beta chain) and its context. Its antigen is unidentified. Germline assignment: CDR1 SGHRS and CDR2 YFSETQ. Germline trimming cut 6 bases from V and 1 base from J; bases unmatched to any gene: 9. CDR3 length equals 16 residues. The sample is drawn from a study of coeliac disease. Findings of the study overall: Most TRB amino acid sequences occurred in only one sample. In active celiac disease, intraepithelial and lamina propria TRB and TRG repertoires were less clonal than controls.

Data came from immunoSEQ multiplex PCR; TCRdb stores just in-frame clones and leaves some out. The sample comprises around 4,100 clones, around 66% of which are singletons, and roughly 15% rests with the top ten. The V gene is TRBV5-1, the J gene TRBJ2-3; TRBD2 matches at 9 bases. The sequenced sample consisted of intraepithelial lymphocytes from the gut. This sequence was found in a woman between 18 and 29 years old with active celiac disease. The CDR3 sequence is CASNWAGGPRTDTQYF. The CDR3 DNA reads TGCGCCAGCAACTGGGCGGGGGGGCCGCGCACAGATACGCAGTATTTT.